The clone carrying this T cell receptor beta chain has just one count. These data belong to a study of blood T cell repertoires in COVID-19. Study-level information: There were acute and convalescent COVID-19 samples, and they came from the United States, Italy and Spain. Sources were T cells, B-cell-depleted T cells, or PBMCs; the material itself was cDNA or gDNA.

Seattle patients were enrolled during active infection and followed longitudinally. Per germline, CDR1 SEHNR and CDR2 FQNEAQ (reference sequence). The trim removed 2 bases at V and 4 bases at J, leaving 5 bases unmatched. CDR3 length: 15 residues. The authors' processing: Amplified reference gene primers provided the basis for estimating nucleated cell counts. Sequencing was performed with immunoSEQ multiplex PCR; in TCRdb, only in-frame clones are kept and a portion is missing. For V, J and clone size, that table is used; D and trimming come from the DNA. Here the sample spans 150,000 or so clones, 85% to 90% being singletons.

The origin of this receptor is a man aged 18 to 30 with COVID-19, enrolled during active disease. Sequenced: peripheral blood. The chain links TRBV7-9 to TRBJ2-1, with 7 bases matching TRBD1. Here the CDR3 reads CASSLNRGFYNEQFF. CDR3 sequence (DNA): TGTGCCAGCAGCTTAAACAGGGGATTTTACAATGAGCAGTTCTTC. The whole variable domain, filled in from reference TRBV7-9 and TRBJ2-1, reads DTGVSQNPRHKITKRGQNVTFRCDPISEHNRLYWYRQTLGQGPEFLTYFQNEAQLEKSRLLSDRFSAERPKGSFSTLEIQRTEQGDSAMYLCASSLNRGFYNEQFFGPGTRLTVL.